Only a few counts were recorded for the clone carrying this TCR beta chain. The antigen is undetermined. This entry comes from a study of CD8+ T cells in alopecia areata. Study-wide points: Tissue-resident alphabeta T cells belonging to normal skin likewise get sequenced within scalp specimens.

Samples from alopecia areata patients were lesional scalp punch biopsies and peripheral blood. Sorted out of PBMCs were CD4+ T cells and CD8+ T cells. Germline V gene data show CDR1 as SGDLS and CDR2 as YYNGEE. CDR3 length equals 14 residues. Trimming removed 3 bases from V and 0 bases from J, with 7 bases in between. Extracted RNA was reverse transcribed into cDNA, the sequencing template. Clones were read by immunoSEQ multiplex PCR, and TCRdb kept only the in-frame ones, dropping some. The table includes around 65,000 clones, approximately 43% detected once. V usage is TRBV9 and J usage is TRBJ2-1; D might be TRBD1 (6 bases). The clonotype originates from a human donor with alopecia areata. The source was CD8+ T cells sorted from blood, collected at week 0. The CDR3 DNA follows: TGTGCCAGCAGCGCAGGGGTCTCCTACAATGAGCAGTTCTTC. It specifies CASSAGVSYNEQFF.